This T cell receptor beta chain came from a study of cytomegalovirus exposure and HLA in healthy donors. Study-wide results and caveats: One variant, a missense change in DCLRE1C, was linked in a later analysis to TCR beta V- and J-gene trimming. HLA allele associations emerged for about 16,000 TCR beta sequences in a later analysis, at 0.05 false discovery rate.

When sampled, the donors appeared nominally healthy, though they likely had unrecorded immune exposures. PCR employed 60 Vbeta and 13 Jbeta primers. Here immunoSEQ multiplex PCR was the method, and the copy in TCRdb shows in-frame clones only, minus some. The table includes some 100,000 clones, 77% detected once. For this clone: The antigen is unknown.

The sequencing sample was made of PBMCs. The TCR originated in a man aged 45-65 years in good health and CMV-seropositive.

The CDR3 sequence: CASSVQTSGRAAYNEQFF. The DNA for the CDR3 is TGTGCCAGCAGTGTTCAGACTAGCGGGAGGGCCGCCTACAATGAGCAGTTCTTC. This chain uses TRBV6-1 with TRBJ2-1, with TRBD2 identical over 14 bases. The CDR3 is 18 amino acids. V shed 4 bases and J 2 bases; nucleotides not matched to a gene: 7. The germline CDR1 and CDR2 sequences are MNHNS and SASEGT.